A single sample gave rise to the 30 T cell receptor beta chains below, sequenced in a study of blood T cell repertoires in COVID-19. The protocol was immunoSEQ multiplex PCR, while the TCRdb copy is restricted to in-frame clones and leaves out a portion. The sample holds about 230,000 clones, 81% seen once. The specimen was peripheral blood. These receptors all stem from a woman aged 80 or over with acute or convalescent COVID-19.

CDR3 bases: TGTGCCAGCAGCCGGCGCGGGGGGGATCAGCCCCAGCATTTT. This gives the protein CASSRRGGDQPQHF. The chain employs TRBV3-1 (or the pseudogene TRBV3-2) and TRBJ1-5; D is perhaps TRBD1 (5 bases). The CDR3 is 14 residues long. The germline V gene has CDR1 LGHDT and CDR2 YNNKEL (reference sequence). The ends were cut back, 4 bases at V and 5 bases at J, with 12 bases in the middle.

This clone was found a few times. The chain is built from TRBV12-3 or TRBV12-4 and TRBJ1-2; possible D gene TRBD1, 6 bases. The CDR3 consists of 11 residues. V gave up 5 bases and J gave up 7 bases, with 8 bases separating them. CDR3 DNA: TGTGCCAGCAGTCAGGGGTTTGGCTACACCTTC. It is translated as CASSQGFGYTF.

V is TRBV2 and J is TRBJ1-5, with D unclear. This CDR3 region has 15 residues. With 7 bases removed from V and 0 bases from J, the gap between germline ends came to 13 bases. The V gene's germline CDR1 is SNHLY and CDR2 FYNNEI. CDR3 residues: CASTGYGDSNQPQHF. For the CDR3, the DNA is TGTGCCAGCACGGGATATGGGGATAGCAATCAGCCCCAGCATTTT. Complete variable domain (other parts from reference TRBV2 and TRBJ1-5): EPEVTQTPSHQVTQMGQEVILRCVPISNHLYFYWYRQILGQKVEFLVSFYNNEISEKSEIFDDQFSVERPDGSNFTLKIRSTKLEDSAMYFCASTGYGDSNQPQHFGDGTRLSIL.

The chain has TRBV10-3 and TRBJ1-2, with TRBD1 identical over 7 bases. Germline values: CDR1 ENHRY, CDR2 SYGVKD. J gave up 4 bases and V 2 bases, and 4 bases lay outside the gene matches. The CDR3 is 14 residues long. The CDR3 nucleotides are TGTGCCATCAGTGAGGACAGGGATGGCTATGGCTACACCTTC. As protein: CAISEDRDGYGYTF.

This sequence joins TRBV19 and TRBJ1-6; no definite D call. The CDR3 has 15 residues. The germline gives CDR1 LNHDA, CDR2 SQIVND (reference sequence). Trimming pared 3 bases from V and 3 bases from J, leaving 9 bases between. CDR3 protein: CASSIFNNYNSPLHF. As DNA, the CDR3 is TGTGCCAGTAGTATCTTCAACAACTATAATTCACCCCTCCACTTT.

The genes are TRBV19 and TRBJ2-3; D is possibly TRBD2 (6 bases). The germline gives CDR1 LNHDA, CDR2 SQIVND (reference sequence). The CDR3 length is 13 residues. Trimming stripped 3 bases from V and 3 bases from J, with 7 bases between. CDR3 coding DNA: TGTGCCAGTAGTATCGGGAGAACAGATACGCAGTATTTT. Translation: CASSIGRTDTQYF.

The chain couples TRBV5-8 to TRBJ1-2, with 9 bases matching TRBD1. The germline V gene encodes CDR1 SGHTS and CDR2 YDEGEE. Unmatched junction bases numbered 11, after V lost 4 bases and J lost 4 bases. The CDR3 runs to 16 residues. CDR3: CASSVNPGQGGYGYTF. For the CDR3, the DNA is TGTGCCAGCAGCGTCAATCCGGGACAGGGAGGCTATGGCTACACCTTC.

J is TRBJ2-3 and V is TRBV5-1, with D perhaps matching TRBD2 (5 bases). Trimming removed 0 bases at V and 0 bases at J, with 11 bases between. The CDR3 runs to 16 residues. Germline V gene data show CDR1 as SGHRS and CDR2 as YFSETQ. The CDR3 protein is CASSLEGEASTDTQYF. The CDR3 DNA reads as TGCGCCAGCAGCTTGGAGGGAGAGGCTAGCACAGATACGCAGTATTTT.

The genes are TRBV11-3 and TRBJ2-1, with 8 bases lining up with TRBD2. Germline assignment: CDR1 SGHNT and CDR2 YENEEA. V was clipped by 5 bases and J by 9 bases; unmatched bases: 18. The CDR3 sequence is 17 residues long. The CDR3 bases are TGTGCCAGCAGCCGGGAGGGCCGCGGGAGAGAACGGGGTGAGCAGTTCTTC. It is translated as CASSREGRGRERGEQFF.

The chain couples TRBV2 to TRBJ2-1; 7 nucleotides align to TRBD2. The germline V gene encodes CDR1 SNHLY and CDR2 FYNNEI. The CDR3 is 13 residues long. The junction had 6 bases not matched to a gene; V was cut back by 3 bases and J by 10 bases. For the CDR3, the DNA is TGTGCCAGCAGTGAGGTTCCACTAGCGGAGCAGTTCTTC. Translation: CASSEVPLAEQFF.

This clone was detected only a few times. J is TRBJ1-1 and V is TRBV6-5; D may be TRBD1 (6 bases). Germline values: CDR1 MNHEY, CDR2 SVGAGI. The CDR3 covers 15 residues. V was clipped by 5 bases and J by 4 bases, with 17 bases between them. CDR3 DNA sequence: TGTGCCAGCAGTCGGAAACAGGGTACCGCCACTGAAGCTTTCTTT. Protein product: CASSRKQGTATEAFF.

This sequence joins TRBV5-1 and TRBJ1-4, with D perhaps matching TRBD1 (6 bases). This CDR3 spans 15 amino acids. Germline V gene data show CDR1 as SGHRS and CDR2 as YFSETQ. The germline V and J ends were trimmed by 4 bases and 5 bases, with 15 bases remaining between them. In DNA form, the CDR3 reads TGCGCCAGCAGCAGAAACAGGCAGGGGAATGAAAAACTGTTTTTT. Protein sequence: CASSRNRQGNEKLFF.

This chain connects TRBV6-5 to TRBJ1-2, with D perhaps matching TRBD1 (6 bases). CDR1 is MNHEY, CDR2 SVGAGI, per germline. The CDR3 totals 14 residues. The V end was cut by 2 bases, the J end by 7 bases, with 14 bases between. CDR3 loop: CASSYGQGLAGYTF. The CDR3 DNA follows: TGTGCCAGCAGTTACGGGCAGGGGCTTGCTGGCTACACCTTC.

The chain employs TRBV14 and TRBJ1-4, with D uncertain. The CDR3 totals 12 residues. Germline CDR1 reads SGHDN; CDR2 reads FVKESK. The V end lost 1 base, the J end lost 14 bases, and 11 bases lay between the germline ends. The DNA for the CDR3 is TGTGCCAGCAGCCAAGGTTTAGCCGGCCTGTTTTTT. The encoded protein is CASSQGLAGLFF.

The CDR3 loop is CASSWARDNEQFF. The CDR3 DNA is TGTGCCAGCAGTTGGGCCAGGGACAATGAGCAGTTCTTC. The rearrangement uses TRBV12-3 or TRBV12-4 and TRBJ2-1; maybe TRBD1 (5 bases). Trimming took 4 bases from V and 5 from J, leaving 9 bases between them. This CDR3 is 13 amino acids long.

The V and J genes are TRBV2 and TRBJ2-3, with 12 bases fitting TRBD1. The V segment lost 6 bases and the J segment 2 bases; nucleotides outside the gene matches: 3. The CDR3 is 15 residues long. Germline values: CDR1 SNHLY, CDR2 FYNNEI. The CDR3: CASRAGQGATDTQYF. The CDR3 region has the DNA TGTGCCAGCAGAGCGGGACAGGGGGCCACAGATACGCAGTATTTT.

The CDR3 sequence is CASSQEPTGWNQPQHF. The CDR3 DNA sequence: TGCGCCAGCAGCCAGGAACCGACAGGGTGGAATCAGCCCCAGCATTTT. This chain joins TRBV4-1 and TRBJ1-5; 7 bases line up with TRBD1. There are 16 residues in the CDR3. V lost 3 bases and J lost 4; bases outside the gene matches: 9. Germline V gene lookup returns CDR1 MGHRA and CDR2 YSYEKL.

This chain links TRBV3-1 (or the pseudogene TRBV3-2) with TRBJ2-5; D ambiguous. The CDR3 sequence is 13 residues long. Trimming cost V 3 bases and J 2 bases, with 7 bases left between them. Germline assignment: CDR1 LGHDT and CDR2 YNNKEL (reference sequence). This CDR3 reads CASSHLQQETQYF. The CDR3 region has the DNA TGTGCCAGCAGCCACCTCCAGCAAGAGACCCAGTACTTC.

The chain has TRBV11-1 and TRBJ2-1; unclear D gene. Trimming stripped 0 bases from V and 0 bases from J, with 9 bases between. There are 16 residues in the CDR3. Germline CDR1 SGHAT, CDR2 FQDESV (reference sequence). The CDR3 DNA is TGTGCCAGCAGCTTAGCCGTATCGAGCTCCTACAATGAGCAGTTCTTC. Encoded protein: CASSLAVSSSYNEQFF.

V is TRBV6-1 and J is TRBJ2-7; D is unclear. CDR1 is MNHNS and CDR2 is SASEGT in the germline V gene. CDR3 length equals 12 residues. V gave up 1 base and J gave up 6 bases, with 7 bases separating them. The CDR3, as DNA: TGTGCCAGCAGTGAAGTCCCTTCCGAGCAGTACTTC. This codes for CASSEVPSEQYF.

The chain links TRBV5-1 to TRBJ1-4; 8 bases line up with TRBD1. V lost 3 bases to trimming and J lost 2 bases; unmatched junction nucleotides: 6. The CDR3 has 16 residues. Germline V lookup: CDR1 SGHRS, CDR2 YFSETQ. CDR3 protein: CASSSGTGGTNEKLFF. Here the CDR3 DNA reads TGCGCCAGCAGCTCGGGGACAGGCGGTACTAATGAAAAACTGTTTTTT.

V gene TRBV5-1 combines with J gene TRBJ2-7; D is possibly TRBD2 (6 bases). V lost 4 bases, J lost 3 bases, and 11 bases lay in between. The V gene's germline CDR1 is SGHRS and CDR2 YFSETQ. The CDR3 is made up of 13 amino acids. Here the CDR3 DNA reads TGCGCCAGCAGCCCGGGACTCCTCTACGAGCAGTACTTC. The encoded protein is CASSPGLLYEQYF.

This clone was picked up one time. DNA for the CDR3: TGTGCCAGTTCAAGACTAGCGGGAGGAAAGGTTGAGCAGTTCTTC. Translating it yields CASSRLAGGKVEQFF. The genes are TRBV28 and TRBJ2-1, with 13 bases lining up with TRBD2. The CDR3 consists of 15 residues. V dropped 9 bases and J dropped 9; count of bases not matched to a gene: 11. Germline V gives CDR1 MDHEN, CDR2 SYDVKM.

V and J are TRBV11-3 and TRBJ2-3; 7 nucleotides match TRBD1. The V gene end was trimmed by 4 bases and the J gene end by 3 bases; junction bases not matched to a gene: 7. The length of the CDR3 is 15 residues. Germline CDR1 and CDR2: SGHNT and YENEEA. CDR3 protein: CASSSGQPGTDTQYF. The CDR3, as DNA: TGTGCCAGCAGCTCGGGACAGCCAGGGACAGATACGCAGTATTTT.

V usage is TRBV28 and J usage is TRBJ1-5, with a weak D call TRBD1 (5 bases). V lost 2 bases and J 0 bases, leaving 11 bases between the germline ends. Germline CDR1 MDHEN, CDR2 SYDVKM. The CDR3 runs 16 residues. For the CDR3, the DNA is TGTGCCAGCAGTTTAGGGGGGTACAATAGCAATCAGCCCCAGCATTTT. It translates to CASSLGGYNSNQPQHF.

This chain uses TRBV10-3 with TRBJ1-4, with a possible D match to TRBD1 (5 bases). The germline V gene has CDR1 ENHRY and CDR2 SYGVKD. The ends were cut back, 8 bases at V and 3 bases at J, with 10 bases in the middle. The CDR3 length is 13 residues. CDR3 sequence reads: CAIGGGANEKLFF. The CDR3 nucleotides read TGTGCCATCGGTGGGGGAGCTAATGAAAAACTGTTTTTT.

This sequence joins TRBV27 and TRBJ2-5; 8 bases agree with TRBD2. CDR3 length equals 17 residues. CDR1 MNHEY and CDR2 SMNVEV come from the germline V gene (reference sequence). V lost 3 bases to trimming and J lost 4 bases; unmatched junction nucleotides: 13. The CDR3 DNA follows: TGTGCCAGCAGTTTCTCCCGCGGCCTAGCGGGTGGAGAGACCCAGTACTTC. This codes for CASSFSRGLAGGETQYF.

This chain links TRBV19 with TRBJ2-3, with D possibly TRBD2 on 6 matching bases. Trimming left V 1 base short and J 2 bases short, with 10 bases between. The CDR3 consists of 15 residues. Germline loops: CDR1 LNHDA, CDR2 SQIVND (reference sequence). CDR3 region: CASSIARGLTDTQYF. The CDR3 DNA follows: TGTGCCAGTAGTATAGCGCGGGGCCTCACAGATACGCAGTATTTT.

This clone was picked up one time. This chain joins TRBV29-1 and TRBJ1-4; D ambiguous. Germline loops: CDR1 SQVTM, CDR2 ANQGSEA. The CDR3 runs 11 residues. The V gene lost 4 bases and the J gene lost 7 bases, with 7 bases spanning the gap. The CDR3 DNA reads TGCAGCGTTGGAGTTTCTGAAAAACTGTTTTTT. Protein product: CSVGVSEKLFF.

J is TRBJ2-5 and V is TRBV5-1, with D tentatively TRBD1 (6 bases). CDR3 length: 14 amino acids. Trimming stripped 1 base from V and 4 bases from J, with 11 bases between. Germline values: CDR1 SGHRS, CDR2 YFSETQ. CDR3: CASSLPQGLETQYF. CDR3 bases: TGCGCCAGCAGCTTGCCCCAGGGGTTAGAGACCCAGTACTTC.